A single sample gave rise to the 7 T cell receptor beta chains below, sequenced in a study of CD4 T cells in relation to SARS-CoV-2 and coronaviruses. Only in-frame clones appear in the TCRdb table, and some are missing; sequencing was by immunoSEQ multiplex PCR. The data hold approximately 24,000 clones, with roughly 80% observed a single time. Before the COVID-19 pandemic, during about 2010-2019, CD4+ T cells were taken from unexposed donors. Isolation of CD4+ T cells took place after approximately 11 days in culture. Their cognate antigens are unknown. The sample consisted of CD4+ T cells from PBMCs, cultured in vitro. The receptors here all came from a human donor in good health.

The rearrangement joins TRBV4-1 to TRBJ1-2; 9 bases are shared with TRBD1. The CDR3 sequence is 14 residues long. Looked up from germline, CDR1 is MGHRA and CDR2 is YSYEKL. The ends lost 0 bases at V and 6 bases at J; junction bases unmatched: 2. The DNA for the CDR3 is TGCGCCAGCAGCCAAGAGGACAGGGGCCATGGCTACACCTTC. Translated: CASSQEDRGHGYTF.

This clone appeared once. This chain connects TRBV12-3 or TRBV12-4 to TRBJ1-1, with D hard to call. The CDR3 covers 11 residues. V was pared by 3 bases and J by 5 bases, with 4 bases between. The CDR3 coding sequence is TGTGCCAGCAGTTTCTTGACTGAAGCTTTCTTT. It yields the protein CASSFLTEAFF.

This clone has a handful of counts. The chain carries TRBV30 and TRBJ1-3, with D possibly matching TRBD1 (5 bases). Germline V gives CDR1 GTSNPN, CDR2 SVGIG (reference sequence). The CDR3 covers 14 residues. Trimming left V 0 bases short and J 3 bases short, with 9 bases between. CDR3 in amino acids: CAWSVGGVGNTIYF. The CDR3 DNA is TGTGCCTGGAGTGTCGGAGGGGTTGGAAACACCATATATTTT.

This chain links TRBV3-1 (or the pseudogene TRBV3-2) with TRBJ2-5; weak D call: TRBD1 (5 bases). The ends were cut back, 4 bases at V and 1 base at J, with 16 bases in the middle. CDR3 size: 16 residues. CDR1 and CDR2 (germline): LGHDT, YNNKEL (reference sequence). CDR3 bases: TGTGCCAGCAGCCCCTATCGTGGACAAGTCCAAGAGACCCAGTACTTC. This codes for CASSPYRGQVQETQYF.

The V call is TRBV2, the J call TRBJ2-7, with 8 bases matching TRBD2. J gave up 4 bases and V 7 bases, and 9 bases lay outside the gene matches. The CDR3 consists of 14 residues. The V gene's germline CDR1 is SNHLY and CDR2 FYNNEI. The CDR3 sequence is CASNRAGASYEQYF. The CDR3 DNA reads as TGTGCCAGCAATAGAGCGGGAGCTTCGTACGAGCAGTACTTC.

This rearrangement joins TRBV19 to TRBJ2-7; a weak D match, TRBD2 (5 bases). The germline V gene has CDR1 LNHDA and CDR2 SQIVND (reference sequence). The V end was cut by 1 base, the J end by 3 bases, with 10 bases between. This CDR3 has 14 residues. This CDR3 reads CASSIAERGYEQYF. CDR3 DNA: TGTGCCAGTAGTATAGCTGAACGGGGCTACGAGCAGTACTTC.

The chain recombines TRBV19 with TRBJ1-2; D gene ambiguous. Germline assignment: CDR1 LNHDA and CDR2 SQIVND (reference sequence). CDR3 length: 13 amino acids. Trimming removed 9 bases at V and 5 bases at J, with 16 bases between. The CDR3: CASRPDPNYGYTF. CDR3 nucleotides: TGTGCCAGCCGACCTGACCCGAATTATGGCTACACCTTC.